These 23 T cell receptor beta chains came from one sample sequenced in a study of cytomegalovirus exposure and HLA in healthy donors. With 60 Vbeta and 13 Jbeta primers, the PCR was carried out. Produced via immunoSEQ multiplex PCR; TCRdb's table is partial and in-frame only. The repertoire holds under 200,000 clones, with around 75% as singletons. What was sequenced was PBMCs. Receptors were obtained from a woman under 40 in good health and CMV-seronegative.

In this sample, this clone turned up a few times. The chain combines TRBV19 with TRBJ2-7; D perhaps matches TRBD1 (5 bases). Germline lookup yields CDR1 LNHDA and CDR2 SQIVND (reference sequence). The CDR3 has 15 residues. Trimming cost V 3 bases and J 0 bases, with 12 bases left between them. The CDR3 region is CASSILGAGSYEQYF. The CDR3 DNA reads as TGTGCCAGTAGTATCCTTGGGGCAGGCTCCTACGAGCAGTACTTC.

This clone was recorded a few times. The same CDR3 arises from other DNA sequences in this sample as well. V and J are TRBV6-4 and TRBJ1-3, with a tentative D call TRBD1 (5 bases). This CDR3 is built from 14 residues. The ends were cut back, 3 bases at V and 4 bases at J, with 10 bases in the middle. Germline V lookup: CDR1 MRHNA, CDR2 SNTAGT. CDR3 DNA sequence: TGTGCCAGCAGTGATGGGGCATCGGGAAACACCATATATTTT. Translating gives CASSDGASGNTIYF.

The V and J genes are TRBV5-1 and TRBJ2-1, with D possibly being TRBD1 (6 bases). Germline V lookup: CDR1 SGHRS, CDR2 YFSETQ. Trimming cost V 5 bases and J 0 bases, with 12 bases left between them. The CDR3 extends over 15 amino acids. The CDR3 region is CASRPNRDSYNEQFF. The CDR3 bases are TGCGCCAGCAGGCCTAACAGGGACTCCTACAATGAGCAGTTCTTC.

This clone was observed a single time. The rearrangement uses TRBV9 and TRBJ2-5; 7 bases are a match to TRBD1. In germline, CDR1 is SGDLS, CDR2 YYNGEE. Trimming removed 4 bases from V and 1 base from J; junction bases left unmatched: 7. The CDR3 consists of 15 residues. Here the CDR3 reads CASSLPQGTQETQYF. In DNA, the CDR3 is TGTGCCAGCAGCCTCCCACAGGGGACCCAAGAGACCCAGTACTTC.

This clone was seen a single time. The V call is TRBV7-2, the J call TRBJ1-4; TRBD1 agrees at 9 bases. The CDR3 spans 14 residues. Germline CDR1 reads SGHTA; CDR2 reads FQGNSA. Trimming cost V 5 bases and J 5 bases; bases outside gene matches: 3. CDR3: CASSPGTGNEKLFF. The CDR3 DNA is TGTGCCAGCAGCCCCGGGACAGGGAATGAAAAACTGTTTTTT.

The CDR3 DNA is TGTGCCAGCAGCTCTCGACAGGGGCAAGGTTCACCCCTCCACTTT. Its protein product is CASSSRQGQGSPLHF. V and J are TRBV7-2 and TRBJ1-6; 8 bases agree with TRBD1. This CDR3 comprises 15 residues. V shed 4 bases and J 9 bases; nucleotides not matched to a gene: 8. In germline, CDR1 is SGHTA, CDR2 FQGNSA.

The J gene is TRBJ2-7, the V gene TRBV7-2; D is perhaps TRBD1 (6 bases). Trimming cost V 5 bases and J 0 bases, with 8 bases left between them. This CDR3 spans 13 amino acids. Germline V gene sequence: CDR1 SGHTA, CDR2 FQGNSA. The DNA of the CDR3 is TGTGCCAGCAGCCCGGACAGCTCCTACGAGCAGTACTTC. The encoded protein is CASSPDSSYEQYF.

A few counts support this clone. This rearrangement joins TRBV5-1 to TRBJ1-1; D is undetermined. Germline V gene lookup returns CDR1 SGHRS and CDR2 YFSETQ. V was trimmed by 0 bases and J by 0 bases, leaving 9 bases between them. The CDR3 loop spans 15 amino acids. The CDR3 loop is CASSLAEGLNTEAFF. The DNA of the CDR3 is TGCGCCAGCAGCTTGGCGGAGGGATTGAACACTGAAGCTTTCTTT.

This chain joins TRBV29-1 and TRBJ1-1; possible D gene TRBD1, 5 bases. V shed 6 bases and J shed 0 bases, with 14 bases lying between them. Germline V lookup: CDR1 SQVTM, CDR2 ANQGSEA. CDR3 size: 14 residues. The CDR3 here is CSVGRPGLNTEAFF. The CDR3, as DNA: TGCAGCGTGGGCCGTCCAGGGCTGAACACTGAAGCTTTCTTT.

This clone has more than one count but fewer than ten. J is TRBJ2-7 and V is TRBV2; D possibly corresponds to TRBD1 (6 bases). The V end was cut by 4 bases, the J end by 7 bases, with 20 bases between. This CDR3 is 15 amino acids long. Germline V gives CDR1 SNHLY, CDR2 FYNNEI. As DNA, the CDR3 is TGTGCCAGCAGTGGAGAGAGGGGGACACTAGGAGAGCAGTACTTC. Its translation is CASSGERGTLGEQYF.

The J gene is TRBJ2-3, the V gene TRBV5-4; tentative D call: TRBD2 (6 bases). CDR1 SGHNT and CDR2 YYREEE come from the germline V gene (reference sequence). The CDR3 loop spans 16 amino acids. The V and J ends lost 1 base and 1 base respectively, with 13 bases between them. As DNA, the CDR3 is TGTGCCAGCAGCTTGTGGAGGGTGGCGGGCACAGATACGCAGTATTTT. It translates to CASSLWRVAGTDTQYF.

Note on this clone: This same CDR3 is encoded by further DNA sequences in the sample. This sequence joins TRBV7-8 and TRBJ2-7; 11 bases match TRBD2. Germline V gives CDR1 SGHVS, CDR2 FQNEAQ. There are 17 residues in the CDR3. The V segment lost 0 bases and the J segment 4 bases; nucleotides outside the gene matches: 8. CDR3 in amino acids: CASSLAALAGGVYEQYF. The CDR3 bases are TGTGCCAGCAGCTTAGCGGCCCTAGCGGGGGGAGTATACGAGCAGTACTTC.

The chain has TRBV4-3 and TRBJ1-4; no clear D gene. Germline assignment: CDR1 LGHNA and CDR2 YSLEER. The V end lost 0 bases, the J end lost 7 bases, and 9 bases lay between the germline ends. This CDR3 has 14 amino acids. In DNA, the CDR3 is TGCGCCAGCAGCCAAGAAGGGAGAAGTGAAAAACTGTTTTTT. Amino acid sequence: CASSQEGRSEKLFF.

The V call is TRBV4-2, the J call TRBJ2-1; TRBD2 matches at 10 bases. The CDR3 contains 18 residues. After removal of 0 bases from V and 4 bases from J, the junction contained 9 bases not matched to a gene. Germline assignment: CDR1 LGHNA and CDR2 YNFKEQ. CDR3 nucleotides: TGTGCCAGCAGCCAAGATCTTAGCGGGGGGCTTCTTTACAATGAGCAGTTCTTC. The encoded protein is CASSQDLSGGLLYNEQFF.

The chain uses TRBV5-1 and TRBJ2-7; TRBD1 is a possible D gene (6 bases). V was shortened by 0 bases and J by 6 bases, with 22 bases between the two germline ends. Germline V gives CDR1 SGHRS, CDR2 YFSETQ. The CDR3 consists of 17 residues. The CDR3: CASSLGFLAGVPFEQYF. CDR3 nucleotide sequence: TGCGCCAGCAGCTTGGGATTTTTGGCAGGGGTCCCCTTCGAGCAGTACTTC. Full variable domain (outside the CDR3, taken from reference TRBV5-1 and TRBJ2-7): KAGVTQTPRYLIKTRGQQVTLSCSPISGHRSVSWYQQTPGQGLQFLFEYFSETQRNKGNFPGRFSGRQFSNSRSEMNVSTLELGDSALYLCASSLGFLAGVPFEQYFGPGTRLTVT.

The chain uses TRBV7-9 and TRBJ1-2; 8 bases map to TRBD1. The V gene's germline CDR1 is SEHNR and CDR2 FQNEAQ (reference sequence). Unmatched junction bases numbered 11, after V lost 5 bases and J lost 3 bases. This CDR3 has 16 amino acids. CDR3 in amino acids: CASSRGQEGHYYGYTF. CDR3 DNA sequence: TGTGCCAGCAGCCGGGGACAGGAAGGACATTACTATGGCTACACCTTC.

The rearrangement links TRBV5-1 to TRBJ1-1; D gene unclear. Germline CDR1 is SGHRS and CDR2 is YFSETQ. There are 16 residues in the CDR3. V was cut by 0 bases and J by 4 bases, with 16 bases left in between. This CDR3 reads CASSLARPGRSTEAFF. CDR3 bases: TGCGCCAGCAGCTTGGCCCGGCCGGGAAGGAGCACTGAAGCTTTCTTT. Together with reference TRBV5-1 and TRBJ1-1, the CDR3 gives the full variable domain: KAGVTQTPRYLIKTRGQQVTLSCSPISGHRSVSWYQQTPGQGLQFLFEYFSETQRNKGNFPGRFSGRQFSNSRSEMNVSTLELGDSALYLCASSLARPGRSTEAFFGQGTRLTVV.

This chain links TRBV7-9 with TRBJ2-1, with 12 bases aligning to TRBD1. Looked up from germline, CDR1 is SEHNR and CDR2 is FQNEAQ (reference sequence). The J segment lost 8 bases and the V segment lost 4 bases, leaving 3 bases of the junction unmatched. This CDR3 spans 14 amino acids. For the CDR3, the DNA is TGTGCCAGCAGCTCGGGACAGGGGGCGCATGAGCAGTTCTTC. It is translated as CASSSGQGAHEQFF.

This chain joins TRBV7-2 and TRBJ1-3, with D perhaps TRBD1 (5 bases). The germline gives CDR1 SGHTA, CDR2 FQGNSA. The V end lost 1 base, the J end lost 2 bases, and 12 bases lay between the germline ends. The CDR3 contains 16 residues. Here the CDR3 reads CASSLDGGLAGNTIYF. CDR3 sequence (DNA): TGTGCCAGCAGCTTAGACGGGGGACTTGCTGGAAACACCATATATTTT.

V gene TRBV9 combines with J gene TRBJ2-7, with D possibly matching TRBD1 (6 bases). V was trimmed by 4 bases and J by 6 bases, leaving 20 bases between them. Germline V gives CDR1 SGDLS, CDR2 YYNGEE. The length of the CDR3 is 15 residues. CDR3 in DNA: TGTGCCAGCAGCCCCCAACAGGGAAGGATTTCCGAGCAGTACTTC. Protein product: CASSPQQGRISEQYF.

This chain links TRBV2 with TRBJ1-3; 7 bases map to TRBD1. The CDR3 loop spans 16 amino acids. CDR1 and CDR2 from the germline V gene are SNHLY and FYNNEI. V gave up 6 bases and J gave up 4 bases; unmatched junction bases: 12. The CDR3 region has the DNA TGTGCCAGCAGCCAGGGACAGAGCATCTGGGGAAACACCATATATTTT. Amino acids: CASSQGQSIWGNTIYF. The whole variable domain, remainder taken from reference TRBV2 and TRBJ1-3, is EPEVTQTPSHQVTQMGQEVILRCVPISNHLYFYWYRQILGQKVEFLVSFYNNEISEKSEIFDDQFSVERPDGSNFTLKIRSTKLEDSAMYFCASSQGQSIWGNTIYFGEGSWLTVV.

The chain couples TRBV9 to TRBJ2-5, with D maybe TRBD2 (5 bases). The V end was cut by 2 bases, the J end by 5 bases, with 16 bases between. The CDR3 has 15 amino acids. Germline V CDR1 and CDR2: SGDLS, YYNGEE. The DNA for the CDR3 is TGTGCCAGCAGCGTGGAGGTCGGCGAGTGGGAGACCCAGTACTTC. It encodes CASSVEVGEWETQYF. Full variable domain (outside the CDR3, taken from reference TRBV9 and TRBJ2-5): DSGVTQTPKHLITATGQRVTLRCSPRSGDLSVYWYQQSLDQGLQFLIQYYNGEERAKGNILERFSAQQFPDLHSELNLSSLELGDSALYFCASSVEVGEWETQYFGPGTRLLVL.

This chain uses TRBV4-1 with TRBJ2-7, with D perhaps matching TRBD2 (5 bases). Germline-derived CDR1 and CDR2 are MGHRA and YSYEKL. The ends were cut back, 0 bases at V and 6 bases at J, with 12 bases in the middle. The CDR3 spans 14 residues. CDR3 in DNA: TGCGCCAGCAGCCAAGAACATCGAGCGGCCGAGCAGTACTTC. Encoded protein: CASSQEHRAAEQYF.